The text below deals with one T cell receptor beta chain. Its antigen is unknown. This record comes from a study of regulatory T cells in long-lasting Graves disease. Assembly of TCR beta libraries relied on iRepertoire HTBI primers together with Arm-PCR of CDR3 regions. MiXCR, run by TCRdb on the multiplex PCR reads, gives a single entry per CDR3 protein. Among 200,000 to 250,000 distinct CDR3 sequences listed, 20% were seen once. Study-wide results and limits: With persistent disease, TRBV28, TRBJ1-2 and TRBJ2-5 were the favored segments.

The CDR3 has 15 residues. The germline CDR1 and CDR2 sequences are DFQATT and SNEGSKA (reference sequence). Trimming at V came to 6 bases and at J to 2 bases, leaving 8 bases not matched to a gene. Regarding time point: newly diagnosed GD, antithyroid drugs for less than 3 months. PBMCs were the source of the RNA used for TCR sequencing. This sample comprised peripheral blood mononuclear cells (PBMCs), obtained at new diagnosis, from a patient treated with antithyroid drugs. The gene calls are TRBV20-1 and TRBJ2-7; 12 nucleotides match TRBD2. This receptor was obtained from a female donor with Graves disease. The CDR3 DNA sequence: TGCAGTGCCCCCGCGAGACTAGCGGGGGCCTACGAGCAGTACTTC. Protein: CSAPARLAGAYEQYF.